A single sample is the source of the 30 T cell receptor beta chains below, sequenced in a study of T cell changes during pregnancy in multiple sclerosis. Clones were sequenced by immunoSEQ multiplex PCR, and TCRdb holds only the in-frame ones, with some missing. The sample consists of 40,000 to 50,000 clones, approximately 94% of them appearing once. The sequences come from CD8+ T cells from peripheral blood mononuclear cells, collected in the third trimester of pregnancy. The receptors derive from a female donor with multiple sclerosis, enrolled in a pregnancy study.

The V gene is TRBV13, the J gene TRBJ2-1; 11 bases match TRBD2. The CDR3 totals 18 residues. The V gene end was trimmed by 4 bases and the J gene end by 5 bases; junction bases not matched to a gene: 13. Germline CDR1 PRHDT, CDR2 FYEKMQ (reference sequence). The CDR3 nucleotides are TGTGCCAGCAGCTCCAACCCCCTCCTAGCGGGAGGACACAATGAGCAGTTCTTC. This gives the protein CASSSNPLLAGGHNEQFF.

The chain joins TRBV15 to TRBJ2-5, with TRBD2 identical over 8 bases. The CDR3 spans 15 residues. Trimming at V came to 5 bases and at J to 1 base, leaving 6 bases not matched to a gene. Germline V gene lookup returns CDR1 LNHNV and CDR2 YYDKDF (reference sequence). The CDR3 is CATSGSGGTQETQYF. The CDR3 coding sequence is TGTGCCACCAGCGGGTCGGGGGGGACCCAAGAGACCCAGTACTTC.

The chain employs TRBV7-9 and TRBJ2-3, with TRBD1 identical over 9 bases. The V segment lost 4 bases and the J segment 8 bases; nucleotides outside the gene matches: 10. This CDR3 region has 15 residues. Germline assignment: CDR1 SEHNR and CDR2 FQNEAQ (reference sequence). The CDR3 protein is CASSYQGTGPLTQYF. Written as DNA, the CDR3 is TGTGCCAGCAGCTACCAAGGGACAGGGCCCCTTACGCAGTATTTT.

This clone has just one count. The rearrangement links TRBV28 to TRBJ2-5; possibly TRBD1 for D (5 bases). Per the germline V gene, CDR1 is MDHEN and CDR2 is SYDVKM. The V end lost 2 bases, the J end lost 2 bases, and 12 bases lay between the germline ends. This CDR3 has 15 residues. The CDR3 spells CASSLAGSIQETQYF. DNA of the CDR3: TGTGCCAGCAGTTTAGCAGGGTCCATTCAAGAGACCCAGTACTTC. Using reference TRBV28 and TRBJ2-5 for the parts outside the CDR3, the full variable domain is DVKVTQSSRYLVKRTGEKVFLECVQDMDHENMFWYRQDPGLGLRLIYFSYDVKMKEKGDIPEGYSVSREKKERFSLILESASTNQTSMYLCASSLAGSIQETQYFGPGTRLLVL.

This clone was seen a single time. CDR3 coding DNA: TGTGCCAGCAGTGAAGGAGACAGGACGACCTACGAGCAGTACTTC. The encoded protein is CASSEGDRTTYEQYF. The rearrangement joins TRBV6-1 to TRBJ2-7; D perhaps matches TRBD1 (6 bases). The germline CDR1 and CDR2 sequences are MNHNS and SASEGT. The CDR3 runs to 15 residues. V was shortened by 1 base and J by 2 bases, with 12 bases between the two germline ends.

V and J are TRBV5-5 and TRBJ2-2; 9 nucleotides agree with TRBD1. Germline CDR1 and CDR2: SGHKS and YYEKEE (reference sequence). The V segment lost 5 bases and the J segment 6 bases; nucleotides outside the gene matches: 14. The CDR3 is made up of 17 amino acids. The CDR3: CASRQIPGQGGSGELFF. The DNA for the CDR3 is TGTGCCAGCAGGCAGATTCCGGGACAGGGAGGATCCGGGGAGCTGTTTTTT.

The rearrangement links TRBV7-9 to TRBJ2-5, with 11 bases matching TRBD2. Per the germline V gene, CDR1 is SEHNR and CDR2 is FQNEAQ (reference sequence). CDR3 length: 18 amino acids. The trim removed 1 base at V and 2 bases at J, leaving 9 bases unmatched. The CDR3 sequence: CASSLGTIGTSGQETQYF. The CDR3 DNA sequence: TGTGCCAGCAGCTTAGGGACAATCGGGACTAGCGGTCAAGAGACCCAGTACTTC.

The chain couples TRBV7-6 to TRBJ2-1; 7 bases align to TRBD1. The CDR3 length is 17 residues. With V trimmed by 2 bases and J by 2 bases, 9 bases remained unmatched. Germline loops: CDR1 SGHVS, CDR2 FNYEAQ. CDR3 region: CASSLMWSQGAYNEQFF. In DNA form, the CDR3 reads TGTGCCAGCAGCTTAATGTGGTCTCAGGGGGCCTACAATGAGCAGTTCTTC.

The chain couples TRBV7-9 to TRBJ2-7; 9 positions match TRBD1. With 1 base clipped from V and 3 bases from J, the junction kept 1 base outside the gene matches. The CDR3 consists of 14 residues. Germline CDR1 is SEHNR and CDR2 is FQNEAQ (reference sequence). CDR3 DNA: TGTGCCAGCAGCTTAGGGGACAGGGTCTACGAGCAGTACTTC. The encoded protein is CASSLGDRVYEQYF.

The chain couples TRBV5-4 to TRBJ2-7, with D perhaps TRBD2 (5 bases). Trimming stripped 2 bases from V and 6 bases from J, with 15 bases between. The CDR3 consists of 14 residues. CDR1 and CDR2 (germline): SGHNT, YYREEE (reference sequence). The CDR3 is CASSFNLGGAEQYF. The DNA of the CDR3 is TGTGCCAGCAGCTTTAATTTAGGAGGTGCCGAGCAGTACTTC.

This chain links TRBV27 with TRBJ1-5, with TRBD1 identical over 8 bases. The CDR3 consists of 14 residues. J was trimmed by 5 bases and V by 6 bases; bases with no gene match: 6. Per germline, CDR1 MNHEY and CDR2 SMNVEV (reference sequence). CDR3 residues: CASSGTGYYQPQHF. CDR3 DNA: TGTGCCAGCAGCGGGACAGGTTACTATCAGCCCCAGCATTTT.

This clone appeared once. The CDR3 nucleotides are TGTGCCAGCAGCTCCCGGAGATCGGGATACAATGAGCAGTTCTTC. Translating gives CASSSRRSGYNEQFF. The V and J genes are TRBV7-8 and TRBJ2-1; the D gene is possibly TRBD2 (5 bases). V was cut by 4 bases and J by 4 bases, with 14 bases left in between. The germline V gene encodes CDR1 SGHVS and CDR2 FQNEAQ. This CDR3 is built from 15 residues.

The chain carries TRBV5-5 and TRBJ2-7; D is undetermined. Germline V gene data show CDR1 as SGHKS and CDR2 as YYEKEE (reference sequence). The V gene lost 5 bases and the J gene lost 4 bases, with 19 bases spanning the gap. The CDR3 extends over 15 amino acids. The CDR3 protein is CASSMLSRWLYEQYF. In DNA form, the CDR3 reads TGTGCCAGCAGTATGCTTAGCAGATGGCTGTACGAGCAGTACTTC.

This chain connects TRBV7-9 to TRBJ2-1; weak D call: TRBD2 (6 bases). The V gene's germline CDR1 is SEHNR and CDR2 FQNEAQ (reference sequence). This CDR3 has 14 residues. V was cut by 5 bases and J by 1 base, with 9 bases left in between. CDR3 bases: TGTGCCAGCAGCACCAGCGGGTCCTACAATGAGCAGTTCTTC. As protein: CASSTSGSYNEQFF. Complete variable domain (other parts from reference TRBV7-9 and TRBJ2-1): DTGVSQNPRHKITKRGQNVTFRCDPISEHNRLYWYRQTLGQGPEFLTYFQNEAQLEKSRLLSDRFSAERPKGSFSTLEIQRTEQGDSAMYLCASSTSGSYNEQFFGPGTRLTVL.

This clone was observed a single time. This chain joins TRBV27 and TRBJ2-7; 8 bases map to TRBD1. The junction had 9 bases not matched to a gene; V was cut back by 5 bases and J by 3 bases. The CDR3 runs 15 residues. From germline, CDR1 is MNHEY and CDR2 SMNVEV (reference sequence). The CDR3 sequence: CASSPGTGGYYEQYF. CDR3 sequence (DNA): TGTGCCAGCAGTCCAGGGACAGGAGGTTACTACGAGCAGTACTTC.

The CDR3: CASSSTRRQADEQYF. In DNA, the CDR3 is TGTGCCAGCAGCTCCACTAGAAGACAGGCAGACGAGCAGTACTTC. The chain employs TRBV7-9 and TRBJ2-7, with D tentatively TRBD1 (6 bases). This CDR3 region has 15 residues. Germline V gene sequence: CDR1 SEHNR, CDR2 FQNEAQ (reference sequence). Trimming took 4 bases from V and 5 from J, leaving 18 bases between them.

This clone was picked up one time. The chain recombines TRBV4-1 with TRBJ1-3; D is undetermined. This CDR3 has 11 amino acids. Trimming cost V 6 bases and J 4 bases, with 4 bases left between them. CDR1 MGHRA and CDR2 YSYEKL come from the germline V gene. CDR3 residues: CASREGNTIYF. In nucleotides, the CDR3 is TGCGCCAGCAGGGAGGGAAACACCATATATTTT.

This clone showed up just once. This chain links TRBV10-1 with TRBJ2-6; TRBD1 aligns across 8 bases. V gave up 2 bases and J gave up 0 bases; unmatched junction bases: 9. Per germline, CDR1 WNHNN and CDR2 SYGVQD (reference sequence). CDR3 size: 19 residues. The CDR3 region has the DNA TGCGCCAGCAGTGAGAGAGTACGGACAGGGACCTCTGGGGCCAACGTCCTGACTTTC. It translates to CASSERVRTGTSGANVLTF.

The chain recombines TRBV4-1 with TRBJ2-7, with a possible D match to TRBD1 (5 bases). The CDR3 consists of 14 residues. CDR1 and CDR2 (germline): MGHRA, YSYEKL. V lost 5 bases and J lost 1, with 12 bases in between. The CDR3 bases are TGCGCCAGCAGCACCGACAAGGGGTCCTACGAGCAGTACTTC. This encodes CASSTDKGSYEQYF.

The chain links TRBV15 to TRBJ1-2; tentatively, D is TRBD1 (5 bases). CDR1 and CDR2 from the germline V gene are LNHNV and YYDKDF (reference sequence). The length of the CDR3 is 14 residues. V lost 1 base, J lost 2 bases, and 8 bases lay in between. As DNA, the CDR3 is TGTGCCACCAGCAGAGGGGAGGGGAACTATGGCTACACCTTC. It codes for CATSRGEGNYGYTF.

The chain carries TRBV7-3 and TRBJ2-1, with 9 bases lining up with TRBD1. V trimming: 3 bases; J trimming: 6 bases; junction bases outside the gene matches: 0. There are 13 residues in the CDR3. The germline V gene encodes CDR1 SGHTA and CDR2 FQGTGA. The CDR3 nucleotides are TGTGCCAGCAGCTTGACAGGGGGCAATGAGCAGTTCTTC. It is translated as CASSLTGGNEQFF.

This chain connects TRBV9 to TRBJ2-3, with 8 bases fitting TRBD2. Germline V gene data show CDR1 as SGDLS and CDR2 as YYNGEE. CDR3 length: 15 residues. With 0 bases clipped from V and 5 bases from J, the junction kept 5 bases outside the gene matches. CDR3 nucleotides: TGTGCCAGCAGCGTAGAGTGGCGGGAGGTAGATACGCAGTATTTT. Translation gives CASSVEWREVDTQYF.

The gene calls are TRBV7-8 and TRBJ2-7; 10 positions match TRBD1. The length of the CDR3 is 14 residues. Germline lookup yields CDR1 SGHVS and CDR2 FQNEAQ. The V segment lost 5 bases and the J segment 7 bases; nucleotides outside the gene matches: 8. The CDR3: CASSLRQGAKEQYF. CDR3 nucleotide sequence: TGTGCCAGCAGCCTCCGACAGGGGGCGAAAGAGCAGTACTTC.

CDR3 sequence: CASSWGQGTDTQYF. The CDR3 DNA sequence: TGTGCCAGCAGCTGGGGACAGGGGACAGATACGCAGTATTTT. The J gene is TRBJ2-3, the V gene TRBV5-6, with TRBD1 matching over 10 bases. This CDR3 comprises 14 residues. Trimming at V came to 3 bases and at J to 3 bases, leaving 1 base not matched to a gene. Looked up from germline, CDR1 is SGHDT and CDR2 is YYEEEE. The entire variable domain, with the rest obtained from reference TRBV5-6 and TRBJ2-3, is as follows: DAGVTQSPTHLIKTRGQQVTLRCSPKSGHDTVSWYQQALGQGPQFIFQYYEEEERQRGNFPDRFSGHQFPNYSSELNVNALLLGDSALYLCASSWGQGTDTQYFGPGTRLTVL.

This clone was observed once. The chain carries TRBV9 and TRBJ2-1; 8 bases are shared with TRBD1. The J segment lost 0 bases and the V segment lost 4 bases, leaving 3 bases of the junction unmatched. CDR1 SGDLS and CDR2 YYNGEE come from the germline V gene. This CDR3 is 15 amino acids long. CDR3 loop: CASSPGQGSYNEQFF. In DNA form, the CDR3 reads TGTGCCAGCAGCCCCGGACAGGGCTCCTACAATGAGCAGTTCTTC.

V is TRBV14 and J is TRBJ2-4; 9 bases match TRBD1. Germline V gene data show CDR1 as SGHDN and CDR2 as FVKESK. The CDR3 consists of 15 residues. V trimming: 6 bases; J trimming: 3 bases; junction bases outside the gene matches: 6. CDR3: CASSTGGRDKNIQYF. CDR3 sequence (DNA): TGTGCCAGCAGTACAGGGGGCAGGGACAAAAACATTCAGTACTTC.

The V call is TRBV28, the J call TRBJ2-5, with 14 bases aligning to TRBD2. This CDR3 is 20 amino acids long. V was clipped by 6 bases and J by 0 bases; unmatched bases: 15. Germline V lookup: CDR1 MDHEN, CDR2 SYDVKM. The CDR3 nucleotides read TGTGCCAGCAGAGACCCCGGGACTAGCGGGAGAAGAGGGGACCAAGAGACCCAGTACTTC. Translated, it gives CASRDPGTSGRRGDQETQYF.

The DNA for the CDR3 is TGTGCCAGCAGCCCTACCATGGACAGGGTATACACTGAAGCTTTCTTT. Encoded protein: CASSPTMDRVYTEAFF. The chain couples TRBV11-2 to TRBJ1-1; 8 bases fit TRBD1. Trimming at V came to 5 bases and at J to 3 bases, leaving 11 bases not matched to a gene. Germline assignment: CDR1 SGHAT and CDR2 FQNNGV. The CDR3 sequence is 16 residues long.

The J gene is TRBJ2-2, the V gene TRBV5-1; TRBD1 matches at 12 bases. With V trimmed by 4 bases and J by 4 bases, 11 bases remained unmatched. The V gene's germline CDR1 is SGHRS and CDR2 YFSETQ. This CDR3 has 18 residues. Here the CDR3 reads CASSPYIGTGGSTGELFF. CDR3 in DNA: TGCGCCAGCAGCCCATATATCGGGACAGGGGGCAGCACCGGGGAGCTGTTTTTT.

This clone was found once. J is TRBJ1-2 and V is TRBV6-1; no clear D. The CDR3 consists of 16 residues. CDR1 MNHNS and CDR2 SASEGT come from the germline V gene. V lost 1 base to trimming and J lost 5 bases, with 17 bases between them. The CDR3: CASSEGADLFGYGYTF. DNA of the CDR3: TGTGCCAGCAGTGAAGGGGCAGATCTTTTTGGGTATGGCTACACCTTC.